Following are 20 T cell receptor beta chains from one sample sequenced in a study of T cell responses to AZD1222 COVID-19 vaccine. The method was immunoSEQ multiplex PCR; TCRdb's version includes in-frame clones alone and lacks a portion of them. The sample carries 95,000 to 150,000 clones, 92% recorded once. The sample here was peripheral blood, taken on day 0 of AZD1222 vaccination. The receptors were gathered from an adult in good health.

The chain employs TRBV29-1 and TRBJ1-1, with D uncertain. Looked up from germline, CDR1 is SQVTM and CDR2 is ANQGSEA. The CDR3 consists of 14 residues. Trimming removed 6 bases at V and 0 bases at J, with 14 bases between. The CDR3 bases are TGCAGCGTCCGGGGAGCGGGGATGAACACTGAAGCTTTCTTT. Residues: CSVRGAGMNTEAFF. Using reference TRBV29-1 and TRBJ1-1 for the parts outside the CDR3, the full variable domain is SAVISQKPSRDICQRGTSLTIQCQVDSQVTMMFWYRQQPGQSLTLIATANQGSEATYESGFVIDKFPISRPNLTFSTLTVSNMSPEDSSIYLCSVRGAGMNTEAFFGQGTRLTVV.

The chain links TRBV2 to TRBJ2-7, with TRBD1 as a possible D gene (5 bases). The V end was cut by 7 bases, the J end by 5 bases, with 15 bases between. The CDR3 length is 13 residues. Germline assignment: CDR1 SNHLY and CDR2 FYNNEI. CDR3 in amino acids: CASTRVLRHEQYF. CDR3 in DNA: TGTGCCAGCACCAGGGTCCTTAGGCACGAGCAGTACTTC.

The chain recombines TRBV19 with TRBJ1-6, with D unclear. Trimming left V 7 bases short and J 4 bases short, with 11 bases between. CDR3 size: 14 residues. Germline loops: CDR1 LNHDA, CDR2 SQIVND (reference sequence). This CDR3 is CASTSDLYNSPLHF. For the CDR3, the DNA is TGTGCCAGTACCTCGGACCTTTATAATTCACCCCTCCACTTT.

The rearrangement uses TRBV5-1 and TRBJ2-5; the D gene is possibly TRBD1 (6 bases). The CDR3 spans 14 residues. Germline V gene lookup returns CDR1 SGHRS and CDR2 YFSETQ. Trimming pared 9 bases from V and 3 bases from J, leaving 18 bases between. The CDR3 loop reads CATQTGQQEETQYF. Written as DNA, the CDR3 is TGCGCCACCCAGACAGGACAACAGGAAGAGACCCAGTACTTC.

This chain links TRBV9 with TRBJ1-3; D gene ambiguous. The CDR3 has 15 amino acids. V was clipped by 3 bases and J by 4 bases, with 14 bases between them. Germline V gives CDR1 SGDLS, CDR2 YYNGEE. The CDR3 loop reads CASSAATYSGNTIYF. CDR3 coding DNA: TGTGCCAGCAGCGCCGCCACATATTCCGGAAACACCATATATTTT.

CDR3 nucleotide sequence: TGTGCCAGCTCAGTGGGACAGGGCACCGGGGAGCTGTTTTTT. It yields the protein CASSVGQGTGELFF. The V call is TRBV18, the J call TRBJ2-2, with TRBD1 identical over 9 bases. The germline V gene has CDR1 KGHSH and CDR2 LQKENI. The CDR3 extends over 14 amino acids. The J segment lost 4 bases and the V segment lost 5 bases, leaving 2 bases of the junction unmatched.

The V call is TRBV19, the J call TRBJ1-2; no reliable D call. This CDR3 contains 14 residues. V was pared by 5 bases and J by 4 bases, with 14 bases between. CDR1 and CDR2 (germline): LNHDA, SQIVND (reference sequence). The CDR3 here is CASSPYPSGYGYTF. CDR3 bases: TGTGCCAGTAGTCCCTACCCCTCAGGCTATGGCTACACCTTC.

The chain is built from TRBV7-2 and TRBJ1-1, with D hard to call. The ends were cut back, 5 bases at V and 0 bases at J, with 7 bases in the middle. Per germline, CDR1 SGHTA and CDR2 FQGNSA. The CDR3 length is 13 residues. CDR3 in DNA: TGTGCCAGCAGCCCCGACATGAACACTGAAGCTTTCTTT. It is translated as CASSPDMNTEAFF.

The chain uses TRBV10-3 and TRBJ2-7, with D perhaps matching TRBD1 (5 bases). V was pared by 11 bases and J by 0 bases, with 11 bases between. Germline V CDR1 and CDR2: ENHRY, SYGVKD. The CDR3 loop spans 12 amino acids. DNA for the CDR3: TGTGCCTTGGGGCGCACCTCCTACGAGCAGTACTTC. Its translation: CALGRTSYEQYF.

The chain recombines TRBV24-1 with TRBJ2-1, with 7 bases matching TRBD1. V shed 6 bases, J shed 0 bases, and the junction held 13 bases outside the gene matches. The germline gives CDR1 KGHDR, CDR2 SFDVKD. The length of the CDR3 is 18 residues. The CDR3 here is CATSPRSGQRSSYNEQFF. DNA of the CDR3: TGTGCCACCAGTCCCCGTTCGGGACAGAGGAGCTCCTACAATGAGCAGTTCTTC.

The chain employs TRBV10-1 and TRBJ2-3; TRBD2 might be the D (6 bases). The CDR3 runs to 14 residues. V dropped 2 bases and J dropped 1 base, with 7 bases sitting between them. Germline lookup yields CDR1 WNHNN and CDR2 SYGVQD (reference sequence). CDR3 region: CASSEGTGTDTQYF. The DNA of the CDR3 is TGCGCCAGCAGTGAGGGGACTGGCACAGATACGCAGTATTTT.

This chain joins TRBV3-1 (or the pseudogene TRBV3-2) and TRBJ1-2, with 8 nucleotides matching TRBD1. Germline V gene lookup returns CDR1 LGHDT and CDR2 YNNKEL (reference sequence). With V trimmed by 5 bases and J by 3 bases, 5 bases remained unmatched. The CDR3 has 14 amino acids. CDR3 protein: CASSSQGADYGYTF. The DNA for the CDR3 is TGTGCCAGCAGCTCCCAGGGGGCGGACTATGGCTACACCTTC.

This sequence joins TRBV6-2 or TRBV6-3 and TRBJ1-1, with no clear D. CDR1 MNHEY and CDR2 SVGEGT come from the germline V gene. V was cut by 5 bases and J by 3 bases, with 10 bases left in between. There are 13 residues in the CDR3. The CDR3 protein is CASSPESYTEAFF. Here the CDR3 DNA reads TGTGCCAGCAGTCCGGAGAGCTACACTGAAGCTTTCTTT.

This rearrangement joins TRBV5-8 to TRBJ2-7, with 9 bases aligning to TRBD1. CDR3 length: 15 residues. Germline V lookup: CDR1 SGHTS, CDR2 YDEGEE. With 0 bases clipped from V and 6 bases from J, the junction kept 7 bases outside the gene matches. CDR3 in DNA: TGTGCCAGCAGCTTGGCCACAGGGGGCGCGTTCGAGCAGTACTTC. This translates into CASSLATGGAFEQYF.

The chain uses TRBV9 and TRBJ1-1; a possible D gene is TRBD1 (6 bases). Trimming removed 4 bases from V and 2 bases from J, with 18 bases in between. The CDR3 covers 16 residues. Germline CDR1 is SGDLS and CDR2 is YYNGEE. The CDR3 DNA sequence: TGTGCCAGCAGCCAAGGGGCGGGGGGCAGAAACACTGAAGCTTTCTTT. Amino acids: CASSQGAGGRNTEAFF.

The chain employs TRBV5-1 and TRBJ2-2; no clear D gene. V was cut by 0 bases and J by 5 bases, with 5 bases left in between. The CDR3 totals 13 residues. Germline values: CDR1 SGHRS, CDR2 YFSETQ. The DNA of the CDR3 is TGCGCCAGCAGCTTGGTGGGAACCGGGGAGCTGTTTTTT. Translating gives CASSLVGTGELFF.

This rearrangement joins TRBV4-3 to TRBJ1-2; D is unresolved. Germline values: CDR1 LGHNA, CDR2 YSLEER. The V gene lost 1 base and the J gene lost 1 base, with 19 bases spanning the gap. The CDR3 spans 18 residues. The CDR3 sequence: CASSQVRPGPAGNYGYTF. As DNA, the CDR3 is TGCGCCAGCAGCCAAGTACGGCCCGGGCCCGCGGGTAACTATGGCTACACCTTC.

This clone showed up many times. This chain joins TRBV14 and TRBJ1-2; D possibly corresponds to TRBD1 (5 bases). The ends were cut back, 1 base at V and 4 bases at J, with 13 bases in the middle. The CDR3 contains 15 residues. Per germline, CDR1 SGHDN and CDR2 FVKESK. CDR3 in amino acids: CASSQGAGHGYGYTF. The DNA for the CDR3 is TGTGCCAGCAGCCAAGGTGCGGGGCATGGCTATGGCTACACCTTC.

Remarks on this clone: A read error may be the cause here, since a much bigger clone is one base away. This same CDR3 is encoded by further DNA sequences in the sample. The V gene is TRBV6-5, the J gene TRBJ1-2, with no clear D. Deletions cut 3 bases from V and 4 bases from J, with 9 bases between. CDR3 length: 13 amino acids. Germline CDR1 and CDR2: MNHEY and SVGAGI. The CDR3 protein is CASSYGVSYGYTF. The CDR3 DNA sequence: TGTGCCAGCAGTTATGGGGTTTCCTATGGCTACACCTTC.

This chain uses TRBV5-6 with TRBJ2-5; 14 positions agree with TRBD2. V shed 3 bases, J shed 5 bases, and the junction held 9 bases outside the gene matches. CDR1 and CDR2 from the germline V gene are SGHDT and YYEEEE. The CDR3 covers 17 residues. CDR3 sequence (DNA): TGTGCCAGCAGCTGGAGACTAGCGGGAGGGCACTTGGAGACCCAGTACTTC. It encodes CASSWRLAGGHLETQYF.